Each of the 31 T cell receptor beta chains below was sequenced from the same sample in a study of technical replicates of blood from several donors. The data were produced by immunoSEQ multiplex PCR, yet TCRdb's version contains in-frame clones alone and is incomplete. The sample yields nearly 80,000 clones, about 93% seen once. Sequencing input: T cells isolated from PBMCs. All receptors come from a human donor in good health.

CDR3 residues: CASSLASSGIQYF. The DNA of the CDR3 is TGCGCCAGCAGCTTAGCCAGCTCGGGCATTCAGTACTTC. This chain uses TRBV5-1 with TRBJ2-4; no clear D gene. The CDR3 sequence is 13 residues long. Trimming removed 2 bases at V and 9 bases at J, with 12 bases between. CDR1 and CDR2 (germline): SGHRS, YFSETQ.

The V and J genes are TRBV7-3 and TRBJ2-7, with 9 bases identical to TRBD1. The V gene's germline CDR1 is SGHTA and CDR2 FQGTGA. V was clipped by 5 bases and J by 5 bases; unmatched bases: 13. The CDR3 totals 16 residues. In nucleotides, the CDR3 is TGTGCCAGCAGCCTACAGGGGGGACAGGGTGTCAACGAGCAGTACTTC. This translates into CASSLQGGQGVNEQYF.

The chain uses TRBV5-1 and TRBJ1-3, with D unclear. The CDR3 has 15 residues. Trimming stripped 3 bases from V and 0 bases from J, with 10 bases between. The germline gives CDR1 SGHRS, CDR2 YFSETQ. The CDR3, as DNA: TGCGCCAGCAGCTACGAAGCCTTCTCTGGAAACACCATATATTTT. It codes for CASSYEAFSGNTIYF.

This clone was recorded a few times. J is TRBJ1-3 and V is TRBV30, with TRBD1 as a possible D gene (6 bases). CDR3 length equals 14 residues. Germline CDR1 and CDR2: GTSNPN and SVGIG (reference sequence). V was trimmed by 8 bases and J by 0 bases, leaving 14 bases between them. In DNA, the CDR3 is TGTGCCGGAGCTACAGGGAGCTCTGGAAACACCATATATTTT. Encoded protein: CAGATGSSGNTIYF.

The chain combines TRBV11-1 with TRBJ1-4, with D perhaps TRBD1 (6 bases). In germline, CDR1 is SGHAT, CDR2 FQDESV (reference sequence). Trimming cost V 5 bases and J 7 bases, with 11 bases left between them. This CDR3 spans 13 amino acids. The CDR3 reads CASSPNRAEKLFF. CDR3 sequence (DNA): TGTGCCAGCAGCCCCAACAGGGCTGAAAAACTGTTTTTT.

The chain combines TRBV5-1 with TRBJ1-2, with D perhaps matching TRBD1 (5 bases). CDR3 length equals 15 residues. Trimming removed 6 bases at V and 1 base at J, with 16 bases between. Germline CDR1 is SGHRS and CDR2 is YFSETQ. For the CDR3, the DNA is TGCGCCAGCAATAAAGGGGAGGCCTATAACTATGGCTACACCTTC. It translates to CASNKGEAYNYGYTF.

This chain uses TRBV30 with TRBJ2-1; D is perhaps TRBD2 (6 bases). V lost 3 bases and J lost 2, with 8 bases in between. The CDR3 is made up of 13 amino acids. Germline CDR1 is GTSNPN and CDR2 is SVGIG (reference sequence). The CDR3 region has the DNA TGTGCCTGGAGCGGGAGTACCTACAATGAGCAGTTCTTC. Its protein product is CAWSGSTYNEQFF.

V usage is TRBV30 and J usage is TRBJ1-5; the D is unclear. V lost 4 bases and J lost 0, with 10 bases in between. This CDR3 contains 14 residues. Germline assignment: CDR1 GTSNPN and CDR2 SVGIG (reference sequence). The CDR3 nucleotides read TGTGCCTGGAATCCGGGGTTTAGCAATCAGCCCCAGCATTTT. Translated: CAWNPGFSNQPQHF.

The J gene is TRBJ1-1, the V gene TRBV6-1; 7 bases align to TRBD1. The V gene end was trimmed by 2 bases and the J gene end by 4 bases; junction bases not matched to a gene: 7. This CDR3 contains 15 residues. Germline V CDR1 and CDR2: MNHNS, SASEGT. In nucleotides, the CDR3 is TGTGCCAGCAGTGAAACCGGGACAGTGAGCACTGAAGCTTTCTTT. This translates into CASSETGTVSTEAFF.

This clone has a single count. The V gene is TRBV5-8, the J gene TRBJ1-5; perhaps TRBD1 as D (5 bases). V lost 1 base and J lost 1, with 12 bases in between. From germline, CDR1 is SGHTS and CDR2 YDEGEE. This CDR3 comprises 16 residues. The CDR3 DNA follows: TGTGCCAGCAGCTTGCTAGGGGCTTGGAGCAATCAGCCCCAGCATTTT. As protein: CASSLLGAWSNQPQHF.

The table lists this clone with a count of one. In DNA, the CDR3 is TGCGCCAGCAGCCAATCCACGGACAGAGGGTTTACTGAAGCTTTCTTT. Its protein is CASSQSTDRGFTEAFF. The V gene is TRBV4-1, the J gene TRBJ1-1, with D perhaps matching TRBD1 (6 bases). Germline V gives CDR1 MGHRA, CDR2 YSYEKL. V was cut by 2 bases and J by 5 bases, with 18 bases left in between. There are 16 residues in the CDR3.

The chain couples TRBV19 to TRBJ2-7; D not resolved. The CDR3 spans 14 residues. Germline CDR1 is LNHDA and CDR2 is SQIVND (reference sequence). Trimming stripped 4 bases from V and 0 bases from J, with 10 bases between. The CDR3 is CASSRNSASYEQYF. Written as DNA, the CDR3 is TGTGCCAGTAGTAGAAACAGTGCCTCCTACGAGCAGTACTTC.

This clone has a single count. This sequence joins TRBV2 and TRBJ2-3; D is unresolved. Germline V CDR1 and CDR2: SNHLY, FYNNEI. Deletions cut 8 bases from V and 9 bases from J, with 3 bases between. The CDR3 has 8 residues. CDR3 loop: CASSTQYF. The DNA for the CDR3 is TGTGCCAGCTCAACGCAGTATTTT.

The chain employs TRBV27 and TRBJ2-7, with D perhaps matching TRBD1 (6 bases). Germline-derived CDR1 and CDR2 are MNHEY and SMNVEV (reference sequence). The CDR3 has 13 amino acids. Trimming shortened V by 3 bases and J by 2 bases, and 8 bases separated the two germline ends. CDR3 amino acids: CASSFNRAYEQYF. The DNA for the CDR3 is TGTGCCAGCAGTTTCAACAGGGCCTACGAGCAGTACTTC.

This sequence joins TRBV5-1 and TRBJ2-2; weak D call: TRBD1 (6 bases). V dropped 3 bases and J dropped 7 bases, with 19 bases sitting between them. This CDR3 spans 16 amino acids. Germline values: CDR1 SGHRS, CDR2 YFSETQ. CDR3: CASSSETGRGGGELFF. DNA of the CDR3: TGCGCCAGCAGCTCGGAGACAGGCCGCGGTGGCGGGGAGCTGTTTTTT.

This chain connects TRBV7-8 to TRBJ1-2; the D gene is possibly TRBD1 (5 bases). The CDR3 totals 16 residues. Between the trimmed V and J ends, which lost 5 bases and 4 bases, there was a span of 20 bases. In germline, CDR1 is SGHVS, CDR2 FQNEAQ. The CDR3 DNA reads as TGTGCCAGCAGCCCATATAGGGCCAGGGCCTTCTATGGCTACACCTTC. Encoded protein: CASSPYRARAFYGYTF.

This clone was seen just once. The chain recombines TRBV21-1 with TRBJ2-3; the tabulated D call, TRBD2, remains unverified against the DNA. TRBV21-1 constitutes a pseudogene. The CDR3 extends over 18 amino acids. CDR3 nucleotide sequence: TGTGCCAGCAGCAAAGCCCAGTGGACTAGCGGATTCACAGATACGCAGTATTTT. Protein: CASSKAQWTSGFTDTQYF.

This clone appeared a single time. The V call is TRBV9, the J call TRBJ2-7, with TRBD2 matching 10 bases. The V gene end was trimmed by 1 base and the J gene end by 7 bases; junction bases not matched to a gene: 14. The CDR3 runs 17 residues. Germline values: CDR1 SGDLS, CDR2 YYNGEE. This CDR3 reads CASSVSGSASGSREQYF. The CDR3 region has the DNA TGTGCCAGCAGCGTAAGCGGGTCTGCTAGCGGGAGTCGGGAGCAGTACTTC.

The chain joins TRBV4-1 to TRBJ2-7; D is uncertain. Germline V CDR1 and CDR2: MGHRA, YSYEKL. The CDR3 is made up of 14 amino acids. The V and J ends lost 1 base and 2 bases respectively, with 9 bases between them. CDR3 residues: CASSQVSSAYEQYF. CDR3 nucleotide sequence: TGCGCCAGCAGCCAAGTGAGCTCGGCCTACGAGCAGTACTTC.

V is TRBV2 and J is TRBJ2-7, with 13 nucleotides matching TRBD2. V lost 5 bases to trimming and J lost 5 bases; unmatched junction nucleotides: 6. The CDR3 has 15 residues. Germline CDR1 is SNHLY and CDR2 is FYNNEI. The DNA for the CDR3 is TGTGCCAGCAGTCGGACTAGCGGGAGTATCGACGAGCAGTACTTC. Amino acids: CASSRTSGSIDEQYF.

The chain links TRBV19 to TRBJ2-1, with a possible D match to TRBD2 (5 bases). Trimming pared 8 bases from V and 9 bases from J, leaving 20 bases between. The CDR3 has 14 amino acids. Germline V gene data show CDR1 as LNHDA and CDR2 as SQIVND (reference sequence). CDR3 sequence: CASGSISLGSEQFF. In DNA form, the CDR3 reads TGTGCCAGTGGGAGTATTTCCCTGGGAAGTGAGCAGTTCTTC.

The chain links TRBV4-2 to TRBJ1-2; D is perhaps TRBD1 (5 bases). This CDR3 spans 16 amino acids. Germline-derived CDR1 and CDR2 are LGHNA and YNFKEQ. Trimming took 0 bases from V and 3 from J, leaving 14 bases between them. The CDR3: CASSQELLGGDYGYTF. The CDR3 DNA sequence: TGTGCCAGCAGCCAAGAACTGTTGGGGGGGGACTATGGCTACACCTTC.

The rearrangement uses TRBV5-1 and TRBJ2-1; 13 nucleotides match TRBD2. Germline V lookup: CDR1 SGHRS, CDR2 YFSETQ. The J segment lost 4 bases and the V segment lost 4 bases, leaving 8 bases of the junction unmatched. The CDR3 runs 17 residues. The CDR3 spells CASSLGLAGVLYNEQFF. CDR3 in DNA: TGCGCCAGCAGCCTAGGACTAGCGGGAGTTTTATACAATGAGCAGTTCTTC. The full variable domain, in which reference TRBV5-1 and TRBJ2-1 provide the parts outside the CDR3, is KAGVTQTPRYLIKTRGQQVTLSCSPISGHRSVSWYQQTPGQGLQFLFEYFSETQRNKGNFPGRFSGRQFSNSRSEMNVSTLELGDSALYLCASSLGLAGVLYNEQFFGPGTRLTVL.

This chain joins TRBV2 and TRBJ2-2, with 9 bases that match TRBD2. This CDR3 is 13 amino acids long. The germline V gene encodes CDR1 SNHLY and CDR2 FYNNEI. Trimming removed 10 bases from V and 6 bases from J; junction bases left unmatched: 6. The CDR3 loop reads CATGTSFPGELFF. The CDR3 region has the DNA TGTGCCACCGGGACTAGCTTCCCCGGGGAGCTGTTTTTT.

V usage is TRBV28 and J usage is TRBJ1-1, with TRBD1 as a possible D gene (5 bases). This CDR3 is built from 12 residues. The germline V gene encodes CDR1 MDHEN and CDR2 SYDVKM. V was clipped by 7 bases and J by 7 bases, with 13 bases between them. Here the CDR3 reads CASTLGGVEAFF. In DNA form, the CDR3 reads TGTGCCAGCACCCTGGGGGGGGTTGAAGCTTTCTTT.

The chain employs TRBV11-2 and TRBJ2-7, with 8 bases matching TRBD1. From germline, CDR1 is SGHAT and CDR2 FQNNGV. The CDR3 has 15 amino acids. Trimming took 1 base from V and 5 from J; bases not matched to a gene: 7. The CDR3 protein is CASSLGGQGFHEQYF. CDR3 DNA: TGTGCCAGCAGCTTAGGAGGACAGGGATTCCACGAGCAGTACTTC.

The chain uses TRBV30 and TRBJ1-2; TRBD1 matches 7 bases. This CDR3 has 12 amino acids. The V and J ends lost 2 bases and 8 bases, in that order; junction bases with no gene match: 5. CDR1 and CDR2 from the germline V gene are GTSNPN and SVGIG (reference sequence). The CDR3 DNA follows: TGTGCCTGGAGTTACAGGGGCGGGGGCTACACCTTC. Residues: CAWSYRGGGYTF.

The chain employs TRBV7-8 and TRBJ2-7; possible D gene TRBD2, 5 bases. The germline V gene encodes CDR1 SGHVS and CDR2 FQNEAQ. The CDR3 loop spans 13 amino acids. The V gene lost 5 bases and the J gene lost 5 bases, with 13 bases spanning the gap. The CDR3 bases are TGTGCCAGCAGCCACGGACTGGTTGACGAGCAGTACTTC. This encodes CASSHGLVDEQYF. The whole variable domain, remainder taken from reference TRBV7-8 and TRBJ2-7, is GAGVSQSPRYKVAKRGQDVALRCDPISGHVSLFWYQQALGQGPEFLTYFQNEAQLDKSGLPSDRFFAERPEGSVSTLKIQRTQQEDSAVYLCASSHGLVDEQYFGPGTRLTVT.

The chain recombines TRBV29-1 with TRBJ2-7, with TRBD2 as a possible D gene (6 bases). The V and J ends lost 4 bases and 3 bases respectively, with 13 bases between them. CDR1 is SQVTM and CDR2 is ANQGSEA in the germline V gene. The CDR3 runs 13 residues. In DNA form, the CDR3 reads TGCAGCGTTGTGGGGGGAAGTAGCTACGAGCAGTACTTC. This encodes CSVVGGSSYEQYF.

The chain combines TRBV4-2 with TRBJ2-1; TRBD2 matches 7 bases. This CDR3 has 15 amino acids. Germline CDR1 and CDR2: LGHNA and YNFKEQ. J was trimmed by 6 bases and V by 6 bases; bases with no gene match: 11. CDR3 sequence: CASRISTSSVNEQFF. CDR3 in DNA: TGTGCCAGCAGAATATCGACTAGCTCAGTCAATGAGCAGTTCTTC.

The rearrangement joins TRBV4-1 to TRBJ1-1, with D possibly being TRBD1 (5 bases). The CDR3 is made up of 15 amino acids. The germline V and J ends were trimmed by 0 bases and 5 bases, with 13 bases remaining between them. CDR1 is MGHRA and CDR2 is YSYEKL in the germline V gene. The chain's CDR3 is CASSQESRVGTEAFF. The CDR3 bases are TGCGCCAGCAGCCAAGAATCCAGGGTGGGGACTGAAGCTTTCTTT.